Each of the 30 T cell receptor beta chains below was sequenced from the same sample in a study of T cells in Graves' hyperthyroidism and ophthalmopathy. The TCR beta CDR3 regions underwent amplification using RNA transcripts as the source. During a first-round RT-PCR of the TCR CDR3, the HTBI primer set was used. TCRdb called the multiplex PCR reads again in MiXCR, with one record for every CDR3 protein. The sample holds a few hundred thousand distinct CDR3 sequences, about 14% seen once. Sequenced material: blood. The receptors shown here come from a woman aged 40 to 50 with Graves' hyperthyroidism.

This clonotype showed up many times. The V and J genes are TRBV3-1 and TRBJ2-7; unclear D gene. Germline CDR1 reads LGHDT; CDR2 reads YNNKEL (reference sequence). Trimming took 2 bases from V and 6 from J, leaving 11 bases between them. The CDR3 loop spans 13 amino acids. The CDR3 is CASSQSSGIEQYF. CDR3 sequence (DNA): TGTGCCAGCAGCCAATCATCTGGCATCGAGCAGTACTTC.

This clonotype was detected a few times. This sequence joins TRBV6-1 and TRBJ2-2; D gene ambiguous. The length of the CDR3 is 16 residues. Germline loops: CDR1 MNHNS, CDR2 SASEGT. V was shortened by 6 bases and J by 0 bases, with 14 bases between the two germline ends. The CDR3 here is CASRLTPDSNTGELFF. The CDR3 DNA reads TGTGCCAGCAGGTTGACCCCAGATTCGAACACCGGGGAGCTGTTTTTT.

This clonotype has a count of ten or more. The chain uses TRBV27 and TRBJ1-1; tentative D call: TRBD1 (5 bases). Germline V gene lookup returns CDR1 MNHEY and CDR2 SMNVEV (reference sequence). Trimming shortened V by 8 bases and J by 4 bases, and 14 bases separated the two germline ends. This CDR3 is built from 13 residues. The CDR3 loop reads CASRGVLGTEAFF. The DNA for the CDR3 is TGTGCCAGCCGAGGGGTCTTGGGCACTGAAGCTTTCTTT.

The rearrangement joins TRBV2 to TRBJ2-1; D might be TRBD2 (6 bases). The length of the CDR3 is 14 residues. Germline-derived CDR1 and CDR2 are SNHLY and FYNNEI. V was shortened by 6 bases and J by 3 bases, with 12 bases between the two germline ends. The CDR3 DNA reads TGTGCCAGCAGGGCGGGGAACTACTACAATGAGCAGTTCTTC. The encoded protein is CASRAGNYYNEQFF.

This clonotype occurred many times. This chain joins TRBV27 and TRBJ2-1; 10 bases are a match to TRBD2. This CDR3 comprises 16 residues. The trim removed 1 base at V and 10 bases at J, leaving 10 bases unmatched. Germline V gene sequence: CDR1 MNHEY, CDR2 SMNVEV (reference sequence). CDR3 amino acids: CASSLFVAGGSWEQFF. The CDR3 DNA reads as TGTGCCAGCAGTTTATTTGTAGCGGGAGGATCCTGGGAGCAGTTCTTC.

This clonotype was found a few times. The rearrangement uses TRBV5-1 and TRBJ2-5; D is perhaps TRBD1 (5 bases). Between the trimmed V and J ends, which lost 2 bases and 3 bases, there was a span of 8 bases. Germline V CDR1 and CDR2: SGHRS, YFSETQ. The CDR3 spans 13 residues. CDR3 region: CASSFVREETQYF. The CDR3 DNA reads as TGCGCCAGCAGCTTCGTCAGGGAAGAGACCCAGTACTTC.

The chain has TRBV12-3 or TRBV12-4 and TRBJ2-6, with 12 bases lining up with TRBD2. V trimming: 2 bases; J trimming: 0 bases; junction bases outside the gene matches: 2. The CDR3 extends over 18 amino acids. The CDR3 sequence: CASSLLAGGSSGANVLTF. CDR3 nucleotides: TGTGCCAGCAGTTTACTAGCGGGAGGGAGCTCTGGGGCCAACGTCCTGACTTTC.

There are many counts of this clonotype. The chain has TRBV6-1 and TRBJ1-1; D perhaps matches TRBD1 (5 bases). Germline CDR1 reads MNHNS; CDR2 reads SASEGT. Trimming left V 2 bases short and J 7 bases short, with 14 bases between. CDR3 length: 14 amino acids. CDR3 nucleotide sequence: TGTGCCAGCAGTGAATCGGGGCTATCGGGTGAAGCTTTCTTT. Amino acids: CASSESGLSGEAFF.

V gene TRBV20-1 combines with J gene TRBJ2-2; 15 nucleotides agree with TRBD2. The germline V gene has CDR1 DFQATT and CDR2 SNEGSKA (reference sequence). Germline trimming cut 6 bases from V and 3 bases from J; bases unmatched to any gene: 8. The CDR3 consists of 17 residues. The CDR3 region is CSALGLAGGPHTGELFF. The CDR3 DNA follows: TGCAGTGCACTTGGACTAGCGGGAGGGCCCCACACCGGGGAGCTGTTTTTT.

In its sample, this clonotype was seen many times. The chain couples TRBV6-6 to TRBJ2-7, with TRBD2 identical over 10 bases. The germline V gene has CDR1 MNHNY and CDR2 SVGAGI (reference sequence). J lost 6 bases, V lost 0 bases, and 2 bases had no gene match. The CDR3 loop spans 14 amino acids. In DNA form, the CDR3 reads TGTGCCAGCAGTTACTCGGGGACTAGCGTCGAGCAGTACTTC. It encodes CASSYSGTSVEQYF.

This clonotype was counted ten times or more. The CDR3 DNA reads as TGTGCCAGCAGTTCGATAAGCGGACAGGGAATATTTTACGAGCAGTACTTC. It translates to CASSSISGQGIFYEQYF. The V and J genes are TRBV28 and TRBJ2-7; 8 nucleotides match TRBD1. V was clipped by 4 bases and J by 4 bases; unmatched bases: 15. The CDR3 runs to 17 residues. Germline V gives CDR1 MDHEN, CDR2 SYDVKM.

This clonotype was detected many times. V usage is TRBV30 and J usage is TRBJ1-1, with 7 positions matching TRBD1. Looked up from germline, CDR1 is GTSNPN and CDR2 is SVGIG (reference sequence). Trimming cost V 3 bases and J 1 base; bases outside gene matches: 8. This CDR3 is 15 amino acids long. CDR3 amino acids: CAWRANRGSNTEAFF. CDR3 DNA sequence: TGTGCCTGGAGAGCAAACAGGGGATCGAACACTGAAGCTTTCTTT.

The V call is TRBV19, the J call TRBJ1-1; possibly TRBD1 for D (6 bases). The CDR3 is 14 residues long. Trimming took off 3 bases at V and 7 bases at J, with 15 bases between the two ends. Germline loops: CDR1 LNHDA, CDR2 SQIVND (reference sequence). CDR3 region: CASSIDQGKNEAFF. CDR3 bases: TGTGCCAGTAGTATTGATCAGGGGAAAAATGAAGCTTTCTTT.

This clonotype was observed many times. In DNA form, the CDR3 reads TGTGCCAGCAGTCGTAGCGGGAGCTCCTACAATGAGCAGTTCTTC. Residues: CASSRSGSSYNEQFF. The J gene is TRBJ2-1, the V gene TRBV7-2, with 9 bases that match TRBD2. Germline V gene data show CDR1 as SGHTA and CDR2 as FQGNSA. The CDR3 contains 15 residues. Unmatched junction bases numbered 3, after V lost 6 bases and J lost 0 bases.

This clonotype came up many times. The V and J genes are TRBV6-5 and TRBJ2-5, with D possibly being TRBD1 or TRBD2 (6 bases each). V was clipped by 0 bases and J by 5 bases, with 28 bases between them. The germline gives CDR1 MNHEY, CDR2 SVGAGI. The CDR3 loop spans 20 amino acids. The CDR3 DNA is TGTGCCAGCAGTTACTCGGCGGGACACCTTTTTCTAGAGGACTCGGAGACCCAGTACTTC. As protein: CASSYSAGHLFLEDSETQYF.

In its sample, this clonotype was seen many times. This chain uses TRBV2 with TRBJ2-7; no clear D. The CDR3 contains 12 residues. V was cut by 2 bases and J by 4 bases, with 6 bases left in between. Germline lookup yields CDR1 SNHLY and CDR2 FYNNEI. CDR3 in amino acids: CASSELEYEQYF. The CDR3 coding sequence is TGTGCCAGCAGTGAATTGGAGTACGAGCAGTACTTC.

This clonotype appeared many times. The chain joins TRBV6-1 to TRBJ2-2; TRBD2 aligns across 9 bases. Germline-derived CDR1 and CDR2 are MNHNS and SASEGT. This CDR3 is 15 amino acids long. V lost 6 bases and J lost 5; bases outside the gene matches: 7. CDR3 residues: CASRAGGSGTGELFF. The DNA for the CDR3 is TGTGCCAGCAGGGCGGGGGGGAGCGGAACCGGGGAGCTGTTTTTT.

This clonotype was found many times. CDR3 residues: CASSPRPRDRGDDEQFF. CDR3 bases: TGTGCCAGCAGCCCAAGGCCCCGGGACAGGGGAGACGATGAGCAGTTCTTC. The V gene is TRBV28, the J gene TRBJ2-1, with 10 bases aligning to TRBD1. This CDR3 spans 17 amino acids. CDR1 MDHEN and CDR2 SYDVKM come from the germline V gene. J was trimmed by 8 bases and V by 6 bases; bases with no gene match: 16.

The gene calls are TRBV19 and TRBJ1-5; D might be TRBD1 (5 bases). V lost 4 bases, J lost 7 bases, and 14 bases lay in between. CDR3 length equals 14 residues. The germline CDR1 and CDR2 sequences are LNHDA and SQIVND (reference sequence). The CDR3 DNA follows: TGTGCCAGTAGTAACGCTGGGGGTAAACAGCCCCAGCATTTT. Encoded protein: CASSNAGGKQPQHF. Drawing the rest from reference TRBV19 and TRBJ1-5, the complete variable domain is DGGITQSPKYLFRKEGQNVTLSCEQNLNHDAMYWYRQDPGQGLRLIYYSQIVNDFQKGDIAEGYSVSREKKESFPLTVTSAQKNPTAFYLCASSNAGGKQPQHFGDGTRLSIL.

The J gene is TRBJ1-1, the V gene TRBV24-1; a possible D gene is TRBD1 (6 bases). V was clipped by 5 bases and J by 4 bases, with 10 bases between them. Per germline, CDR1 KGHDR and CDR2 SFDVKD. The CDR3 has 13 amino acids. CDR3 region: CATSVGGGTEAFF. The CDR3 nucleotides are TGTGCCACCAGTGTAGGAGGGGGCACTGAAGCTTTCTTT.

This clonotype was counted ten times or more. The rearrangement links TRBV7-6 to TRBJ1-5, with 8 bases aligning to TRBD1. Per the germline V gene, CDR1 is SGHVS and CDR2 is FNYEAQ. The V segment lost 4 bases and the J segment 5 bases; nucleotides outside the gene matches: 10. The CDR3 length is 16 residues. CDR3 in amino acids: CASSSRWTGWDQPQHF. CDR3 DNA sequence: TGTGCCAGCAGCTCCCGGTGGACAGGGTGGGATCAGCCCCAGCATTTT. The entire variable domain, with the rest obtained from reference TRBV7-6 and TRBJ1-5, is as follows: GAGVSQSPRYKVTKRGQDVALRCDPISGHVSLYWYRQALGQGPEFLTYFNYEAQQDKSGLPNDRFSAERPEGSISTLTIQRTEQRDSAMYRCASSSRWTGWDQPQHFGDGTRLSIL.

This clonotype was recorded a few times. V usage is TRBV20-1 and J usage is TRBJ1-1; D remains ambiguous. This CDR3 spans 13 amino acids. V gave up 2 bases and J gave up 1 base, with 8 bases separating them. The germline gives CDR1 DFQATT, CDR2 SNEGSKA (reference sequence). Written as DNA, the CDR3 is TGCAGTGCTAGAAATCTTCAGAACACTGAAGCTTTCTTT. This codes for CSARNLQNTEAFF.

This clonotype was counted ten times or more. This chain uses TRBV7-2 with TRBJ1-2, with unresolved D. V lost 5 bases to trimming and J lost 0 bases, with 13 bases between them. Germline CDR1 is SGHTA and CDR2 is FQGNSA. The CDR3 covers 15 residues. The CDR3 DNA reads as TGTGCCAGCAGCGGTACCCTACCCCCTAACTATGGCTACACCTTC. Amino acids: CASSGTLPPNYGYTF.

This clonotype has just one count. J is TRBJ2-7 and V is TRBV10-3; tentative D call: TRBD2 (6 bases). The V and J ends lost 3 bases and 7 bases respectively, with 19 bases between them. There are 15 residues in the CDR3. CDR1 is ENHRY, CDR2 SYGVKD, per germline. CDR3 sequence reads: CAISDSAGPEAEQYF. CDR3 DNA sequence: TGTGCCATCAGTGATTCTGCGGGACCCGAGGCGGAGCAGTACTTC.

This clonotype was seen repeatedly, ten times or more. In nucleotides, the CDR3 is TGTGCCAGCAGTGTCTCCCTCACGTACCATAGCAATCAGCCCCAGCATTTT. Amino acids: CASSVSLTYHSNQPQHF. V and J are TRBV2 and TRBJ1-5; D uncertain. Trimming removed 4 bases at V and 0 bases at J, with 16 bases between. The CDR3 consists of 17 residues. CDR1 and CDR2 (germline): SNHLY, FYNNEI.

This clonotype was seen a handful of times. The genes are TRBV7-9 and TRBJ2-1; the match to TRBD2 covers 9 bases. V trimming: 8 bases; J trimming: 7 bases; junction bases outside the gene matches: 6. The CDR3 spans 13 residues. Germline CDR1 SEHNR, CDR2 FQNEAQ (reference sequence). The CDR3 nucleotides are TGTGCCAGCGTTGGACTAGCGCGTAATGAGCAGTTCTTC. It translates to CASVGLARNEQFF. Together with reference TRBV7-9 and TRBJ2-1, the CDR3 gives the full variable domain: DTGVSQNPRHKITKRGQNVTFRCDPISEHNRLYWYRQTLGQGPEFLTYFQNEAQLEKSRLLSDRFSAERPKGSFSTLEIQRTEQGDSAMYLCASVGLARNEQFFGPGTRLTVL.

The CDR3 region has the DNA TGTGCCAGCAGCCGAGACGTAAACCCGACAGATACGCAGTATTTT. This translates into CASSRDVNPTDTQYF. V usage is TRBV28 and J usage is TRBJ2-3; D gene ambiguous. Germline CDR1 is MDHEN and CDR2 is SYDVKM. CDR3 length: 15 residues. The V and J ends lost 6 bases and 3 bases respectively, with 16 bases between them.

This clonotype showed up many times. V is TRBV3-1 and J is TRBJ1-4; 8 nucleotides agree with TRBD1. Looked up from germline, CDR1 is LGHDT and CDR2 is YNNKEL (reference sequence). The J segment lost 6 bases and the V segment lost 3 bases, leaving 9 bases of the junction unmatched. The CDR3 runs 16 residues. The CDR3 loop is CASSQIGQGIYEKLFF. In DNA form, the CDR3 reads TGTGCCAGCAGCCAGATCGGACAGGGAATATATGAAAAACTGTTTTTT.

This clonotype appeared many times. This rearrangement joins TRBV12-3 or TRBV12-4 to TRBJ2-1, with D tentatively TRBD2 (6 bases). The CDR3 has 14 amino acids. Trimming took off 4 bases at V and 9 bases at J, with 16 bases between the two ends. The CDR3 coding sequence is TGTGCCAGCAGTTGGCGGGGAGGTCCGGGTGAGCAGTTCTTC. Encoded protein: CASSWRGGPGEQFF.

This clonotype was seen many times. The chain joins TRBV2 to TRBJ2-7; 10 bases line up with TRBD1. Germline CDR1 is SNHLY and CDR2 is FYNNEI. The CDR3 is 13 amino acids. The ends lost 9 bases at V and 2 bases at J; junction bases unmatched: 4. CDR3 in DNA: TGTGCCAGTGCGGGACAGGGGACCTACGAGCAGTACTTC. Translation: CASAGQGTYEQYF.